This TCR beta chain stems from a study of T cell responses to AZD1222 COVID-19 vaccine. Study-wide results and caveats: White British people made up most donors, females outnumbered males, and clonal diversity was possibly underestimated.

Some clones are missing from TCRdb's copy, which holds only in-frame ones; the method was immunoSEQ multiplex PCR. This sample yields about 140,000 clones, of which about nine tenths are seen a single time; about 5.5% belongs to the top ten. This CDR3 spans 14 amino acids. In germline, CDR1 is LNHDA, CDR2 SQIVND (reference sequence). Trimming cost V 2 bases and J 1 base, with 6 bases left between them. A word on this clone: Its matching antigen is unknown.

Specimen: peripheral blood, collected on day 0 of AZD1222 vaccination. This clonotype was sampled from an adult in good health. The chain couples TRBV19 to TRBJ1-5; the D gene is possibly TRBD1 (5 bases). The CDR3 reads CASSIPGSNQPQHF. The CDR3 bases are TGTGCCAGTAGTATACCAGGGAGCAATCAGCCCCAGCATTTT.